The 18 T cell receptor beta chains below were found in one sample sequenced in a study of blood T cell repertoires in COVID-19. The data were produced by immunoSEQ multiplex PCR, yet TCRdb's version contains in-frame clones alone and is incomplete. The sample lists about 200,000 clones; around nine tenths were seen once. The specimen sequenced was peripheral blood. The source of these receptors is a man in his fifties or sixties who had recovered from COVID-19.

The gene calls are TRBV29-1 and TRBJ2-5; no firm D call. Germline V gene data show CDR1 as SQVTM and CDR2 as ANQGSEA. This CDR3 has 12 amino acids. V was cut by 7 bases and J by 0 bases, with 9 bases left in between. CDR3 protein: CSAGPYQETQYF. The CDR3 nucleotides are TGCAGCGCCGGTCCGTACCAAGAGACCCAGTACTTC.

The chain has TRBV6-5 and TRBJ2-2; TRBD1 agrees at 7 bases. The CDR3 is 14 amino acids. V was pared by 6 bases and J by 5 bases, with 6 bases of the junction left unmatched. Germline CDR1 is MNHEY and CDR2 is SVGAGI. The CDR3 here is CASRRQGLTGELFF. For the CDR3, the DNA is TGTGCCAGCAGACGACAGGGCTTAACCGGGGAGCTGTTTTTT.

This chain connects TRBV6-2 or TRBV6-3 to TRBJ1-5; D possibly corresponds to TRBD1 (5 bases). Germline-derived CDR1 and CDR2 are MNHEY and SVGEGT. V gave up 4 bases and J gave up 6 bases, with 7 bases separating them. The CDR3 consists of 12 residues. This chain's CDR3 is CASSFQGQPQHF. DNA for the CDR3: TGTGCCAGCAGTTTTCAGGGTCAGCCCCAGCATTTT.

This rearrangement joins TRBV7-2 to TRBJ1-1; no reliable D call. CDR1 is SGHTA, CDR2 FQGNSA, per germline. With 2 bases removed from V and 5 bases from J, the gap between germline ends came to 15 bases. This CDR3 contains 15 residues. CDR3 in amino acids: CASSLLWGASTEAFF. In DNA, the CDR3 is TGTGCCAGCAGCTTATTATGGGGAGCGAGTACTGAAGCTTTCTTT.

This chain uses TRBV27 with TRBJ1-2, with D possibly matching TRBD1 (6 bases). CDR3 length: 15 amino acids. The V and J ends lost 3 bases and 8 bases respectively, with 19 bases between them. Germline V gene lookup returns CDR1 MNHEY and CDR2 SMNVEV (reference sequence). The CDR3 nucleotides are TGTGCCAGCAGTTTCCTTGTGGGGGGGGCTGAAGGCTACACCTTC. It encodes CASSFLVGGAEGYTF.

This clone was observed a single time. The V gene is TRBV7-9, the J gene TRBJ1-4; D not resolved. Trimming took off 1 base at V and 3 bases at J, with 6 bases between the two ends. Germline V gene sequence: CDR1 SEHNR, CDR2 FQNEAQ (reference sequence). CDR3 size: 14 residues. For the CDR3, the DNA is TGTGCCAGCAGCTTAGGAGATCCTAATGAAAAACTGTTTTTT. Its translation: CASSLGDPNEKLFF.

In DNA form, the CDR3 reads TGTGCCAGCAGTGATCTAGGAAGGGAGACCCAGTACTTC. Protein: CASSDLGRETQYF. The chain has TRBV2 and TRBJ2-5; no firm D call. V lost 3 bases and J 5 bases, leaving 10 bases between the germline ends. Germline CDR1 and CDR2: SNHLY and FYNNEI. The CDR3 contains 13 residues.

The chain couples TRBV7-2 to TRBJ2-2, with D perhaps matching TRBD2 (5 bases). The CDR3 runs to 16 residues. Deletions cut 8 bases from V and 6 bases from J, with 22 bases between. Germline CDR1 reads SGHTA; CDR2 reads FQGNSA. The chain's CDR3 is CASRSLVPGYAGELFF. Here the CDR3 DNA reads TGTGCCAGCCGCAGCTTGGTTCCGGGGTACGCCGGGGAGCTGTTTTTT.

The table lists this clone with a count of one. The J gene is TRBJ2-7, the V gene TRBV3-1 (or the pseudogene TRBV3-2); tentative D call: TRBD1 (5 bases). Trimming cost V 0 bases and J 2 bases, with 14 bases left between them. Germline values: CDR1 LGHDT, CDR2 YNNKEL (reference sequence). This CDR3 comprises 16 residues. CDR3 sequence reads: CASSQEGVGKAYEQYF. CDR3 nucleotide sequence: TGTGCCAGCAGCCAAGAAGGGGTGGGAAAGGCCTACGAGCAGTACTTC.

The chain couples TRBV6-4 to TRBJ2-1; TRBD1 matches at 9 bases. The CDR3 has 13 amino acids. Trimming removed 5 bases from V and 9 bases from J; junction bases left unmatched: 5. Germline V gives CDR1 MRHNA, CDR2 SNTAGT. The CDR3 reads CASSRQGVSEQFF. Here the CDR3 DNA reads TGTGCCAGCAGTAGACAGGGGGTCAGTGAGCAGTTCTTC.

The V gene is TRBV6-5, the J gene TRBJ2-7, with a weak D call TRBD2 (6 bases). The CDR3 sequence is 16 residues long. Germline CDR1 MNHEY, CDR2 SVGAGI. The ends were cut back, 2 bases at V and 0 bases at J, with 14 bases in the middle. The CDR3, as DNA: TGTGCCAGCAGTTACGGGCGGGGATTACCCTCCTACGAGCAGTACTTC. Amino acid sequence: CASSYGRGLPSYEQYF.

The rearrangement uses TRBV7-3 and TRBJ2-1, with D perhaps TRBD1 (6 bases). CDR3 length equals 13 residues. Trimming removed 4 bases from V and 5 bases from J, with 9 bases in between. In germline, CDR1 is SGHTA, CDR2 FQGTGA. CDR3 residues: CASSSTGNNEQFF. CDR3 nucleotides: TGTGCCAGCAGCTCGACAGGAAACAATGAGCAGTTCTTC.

The chain has TRBV3-1 (or the pseudogene TRBV3-2) and TRBJ2-7; 10 bases map to TRBD2. The V segment lost 4 bases and the J segment 0 bases; nucleotides outside the gene matches: 6. The germline gives CDR1 LGHDT, CDR2 YNNKEL (reference sequence). The CDR3 runs 16 residues. CDR3 region: CASSLGIAGGSYEQYF. As DNA, the CDR3 is TGTGCCAGCAGCCTCGGAATAGCGGGGGGCTCCTACGAGCAGTACTTC.

This chain uses TRBV5-1 with TRBJ1-6; TRBD1 is a possible D gene (6 bases). This CDR3 is 14 amino acids long. CDR1 is SGHRS, CDR2 YFSETQ, per germline. The V end lost 1 base, the J end lost 13 bases, and 15 bases lay between the germline ends. CDR3 amino acids: CASSLSGTQNPLHF. The CDR3 nucleotides read TGCGCCAGCAGCTTGAGTGGGACACAAAATCCCCTCCACTTT. Full variable domain (remainder filled in from reference TRBV5-1 and TRBJ1-6): KAGVTQTPRYLIKTRGQQVTLSCSPISGHRSVSWYQQTPGQGLQFLFEYFSETQRNKGNFPGRFSGRQFSNSRSEMNVSTLELGDSALYLCASSLSGTQNPLHFGNGTRLTVT.

This chain joins TRBV7-9 and TRBJ1-1; possible D gene TRBD1, 5 bases. The CDR3 totals 14 residues. Germline V gives CDR1 SEHNR, CDR2 FQNEAQ (reference sequence). The ends were cut back, 5 bases at V and 8 bases at J, with 18 bases in the middle. CDR3 nucleotides: TGTGCCAGCAGCCCTCTAGGACGGGGGAGGGAAGCTTTCTTT. Its protein is CASSPLGRGREAFF.

The chain employs TRBV27 and TRBJ2-1; TRBD2 agrees at 12 bases. The CDR3 loop spans 16 amino acids. CDR1 and CDR2 from the germline V gene are MNHEY and SMNVEV (reference sequence). Trimming took 6 bases from V and 9 from J; bases not matched to a gene: 12. CDR3 in amino acids: CASRPLAGGPRGEQFF. For the CDR3, the DNA is TGTGCCAGCAGGCCTCTAGCGGGAGGGCCTCGGGGTGAGCAGTTCTTC.

The V call is TRBV30, the J call TRBJ1-4; 8 bases align to TRBD1. Germline CDR1 reads GTSNPN; CDR2 reads SVGIG (reference sequence). The CDR3 sequence is 15 residues long. J gave up 5 bases and V 4 bases, and 9 bases lay outside the gene matches. This CDR3 reads CAWNPGQGGNEKLFF. DNA of the CDR3: TGTGCCTGGAATCCTGGACAGGGAGGGAATGAAAAACTGTTTTTT.

The rearrangement uses TRBV5-5 and TRBJ1-1, with 7 bases aligning to TRBD1. Germline trimming cut 0 bases from V and 5 bases from J; bases unmatched to any gene: 4. The germline gives CDR1 SGHKS, CDR2 YYEKEE (reference sequence). CDR3 length: 14 amino acids. CDR3 sequence (DNA): TGTGCCAGCAGCTTGGGACAGGGCGGAACTGAAGCTTTCTTT. Amino acid sequence: CASSLGQGGTEAFF.